Shown below are 25 T cell receptor beta chains from a single sample sequenced in a study of glioma-infiltrating T cells after dendritic cell vaccination. Noted time point: after dendritic cell vaccination, including at tumor progression/relapse. Using immunoSEQ multiplex PCR, the repertoire was profiled, and TCRdb retains in-frame clones only, with some absent. Found here are 90,000 to 140,000 clones, around 89% of them singletons; the top ten hold around 2.6%. Sequenced material: blood, taken after dendritic cell vaccination. The receptors come from a human donor with glioblastoma.

The chain combines TRBV2 with TRBJ2-7, with a weak D call TRBD1 (8 bases). V was clipped by 8 bases and J by 4 bases, with 15 bases between them. Looked up from germline, CDR1 is SNHLY and CDR2 is FYNNEI. The length of the CDR3 is 13 residues. The CDR3 DNA follows: TGTGCCAGCGGACAGGGTAGCGGGTACGAGCAGTACTTC. Protein product: CASGQGSGYEQYF. The whole variable domain, filled in from reference TRBV2 and TRBJ2-7, reads EPEVTQTPSHQVTQMGQEVILRCVPISNHLYFYWYRQILGQKVEFLVSFYNNEISEKSEIFDDQFSVERPDGSNFTLKIRSTKLEDSAMYFCASGQGSGYEQYFGPGTRLTVT.

The chain carries TRBV30 and TRBJ1-2, with a tentative D call TRBD1 (6 bases). V gave up 0 bases and J gave up 7 bases, with 12 bases separating them. Germline CDR1 reads GTSNPN; CDR2 reads SVGIG (reference sequence). The CDR3 totals 13 residues. This CDR3 is CAWSVQGTTGYTF. The CDR3 DNA reads as TGTGCCTGGAGTGTACAGGGAACAACTGGCTACACCTTC.

The gene calls are TRBV29-1 and TRBJ1-1, with no clear D. Trimming stripped 4 bases from V and 3 bases from J, with 12 bases between. From germline, CDR1 is SQVTM and CDR2 ANQGSEA. The CDR3 totals 13 residues. DNA for the CDR3: TGCAGCGTTGGGAGAGGTCGAGACACTGAAGCTTTCTTT. This codes for CSVGRGRDTEAFF.

The gene calls are TRBV7-3 and TRBJ2-1; weak D call: TRBD2 (6 bases). V was pared by 4 bases and J by 8 bases, with 15 bases between. CDR3 length equals 14 residues. Looked up from germline, CDR1 is SGHTA and CDR2 is FQGTGA. The CDR3 bases are TGTGCCAGCAGCTCCGCGGGGTCTCTGGATGAGCAGTTCTTC. It codes for CASSSAGSLDEQFF.

A few counts support this clone. J is TRBJ1-1 and V is TRBV6-5, with 7 bases fitting TRBD1. The ends lost 2 bases at V and 4 bases at J; junction bases unmatched: 1. The V gene's germline CDR1 is MNHEY and CDR2 SVGAGI. This CDR3 has 13 amino acids. CDR3 coding DNA: TGTGCCAGCAGTTACGACAGGGTCACTGAAGCTTTCTTT. Translated: CASSYDRVTEAFF.

The genes are TRBV6-5 and TRBJ2-5; D gene unclear. The V end lost 6 bases, the J end lost 2 bases, and 13 bases lay between the germline ends. The CDR3 has 14 residues. Germline V lookup: CDR1 MNHEY, CDR2 SVGAGI. The CDR3 nucleotides read TGTGCCAGCAGGCGCTACAGTCGACAAGAGACCCAGTACTTC. Amino acids: CASRRYSRQETQYF.

J is TRBJ2-7 and V is TRBV11-3, with no clear D. Germline V gene data show CDR1 as SGHNT and CDR2 as YENEEA. V was cut by 0 bases and J by 0 bases, with 6 bases left in between. This CDR3 comprises 14 residues. CDR3 residues: CASSLEPSSYEQYF. CDR3 bases: TGTGCCAGCAGCTTAGAGCCGAGCTCCTACGAGCAGTACTTC.

The J gene is TRBJ1-2, the V gene TRBV14; 7 bases line up with TRBD1. Per the germline V gene, CDR1 is SGHDN and CDR2 is FVKESK. Unmatched junction bases numbered 9, after V lost 1 base and J lost 4 bases. This CDR3 spans 16 amino acids. CDR3 nucleotide sequence: TGTGCCAGCAGCCAAGCCCAGGGCAGGGGGGCCTATGGCTACACCTTC. This encodes CASSQAQGRGAYGYTF.

The rearrangement joins TRBV21-1 to TRBJ2-1; TRBD2 is the table's D call, not checked against the DNA. TRBV21-1 is assigned pseudogene status. The CDR3 sequence is 19 residues long. CDR3 sequence (DNA): TGTGCCAGCAGCAGCAAAGGTAGCGGGACCCTACACCGAACCAATGAGCAGTTCTTC. This encodes CASSSKGSGTLHRTNEQFF.

In its sample, this clone was seen once. In DNA, the CDR3 is TGCGCCAGCAGCTTGGGGGAGGGCAATCAGCCCCAGCATTTT. The encoded protein is CASSLGEGNQPQHF. This chain connects TRBV5-1 to TRBJ1-5; D remains ambiguous. The CDR3 loop spans 14 amino acids. The germline gives CDR1 SGHRS, CDR2 YFSETQ. V gave up 0 bases and J gave up 2 bases, with 6 bases separating them.

This clone was recorded a few times. This sequence joins TRBV6-5 and TRBJ1-5, with D uncertain. The CDR3 spans 14 residues. From germline, CDR1 is MNHEY and CDR2 SVGAGI. V dropped 5 bases and J dropped 1 base, with 9 bases sitting between them. CDR3 sequence: CASSVILSNQPQHF. The CDR3 DNA reads TGTGCCAGCAGTGTTATCCTAAGCAATCAGCCCCAGCATTTT.

This clone was picked up a small number of times. This sequence joins TRBV11-2 and TRBJ2-2; a possible D gene is TRBD2 (7 bases). The germline gives CDR1 SGHAT, CDR2 FQNNGV. The CDR3 runs 16 residues. V was pared by 1 base and J by 4 bases, with 13 bases between. DNA for the CDR3: TGTGCCAGCAGCTTAGGTCCGGGGGGCCTCACCGGGGAGCTGTTTTTT. Protein sequence: CASSLGPGGLTGELFF.

The CDR3 loop reads CASSLAGSGFSYEQYF. The CDR3 DNA follows: TGCGCCAGCAGCTTGGCCGGTAGCGGGTTCTCCTACGAGCAGTACTTC. The chain uses TRBV5-1 and TRBJ2-5; 7 nucleotides line up with TRBD2. The J call may be incorrect, as the DNA end agrees better with TRBJ2-7. Germline assignment: CDR1 SGHRS and CDR2 YFSETQ. This CDR3 is 16 amino acids long.

This clone was counted between two and nine times. The V gene is TRBV7-6, the J gene TRBJ2-5; 8 bases match TRBD2. The V gene's germline CDR1 is SGHVS and CDR2 FNYEAQ. The CDR3 has 15 residues. With 7 bases clipped from V and 5 bases from J, the junction kept 12 bases outside the gene matches. The CDR3 DNA reads TGTGCCAGCACCAGGGCGGGGGGCCAATTGGAGACCCAGTACTTC. Amino acid sequence: CASTRAGGQLETQYF.

The chain links TRBV2 to TRBJ2-1; 10 bases line up with TRBD1. V lost 2 bases, J lost 1 base, and 11 bases stayed unmatched. Germline lookup yields CDR1 SNHLY and CDR2 FYNNEI. This CDR3 is built from 19 residues. The CDR3 is CASSEWGPGTGVSYNEQFF. CDR3 in DNA: TGTGCCAGCAGTGAATGGGGGCCCGGGACAGGGGTTTCCTACAATGAGCAGTTCTTC.

The chain recombines TRBV6-1 with TRBJ1-6; 10 bases map to TRBD1. The CDR3 has 13 amino acids. J was trimmed by 5 bases and V by 11 bases; bases with no gene match: 3. CDR1 and CDR2 from the germline V gene are MNHNS and SASEGT. For the CDR3, the DNA is TGTGCCGGGGGGACAGGGGATAATTCACCCCTCCACTTT. Protein product: CAGGTGDNSPLHF.

This rearrangement joins TRBV27 to TRBJ1-6; D gene unclear. Trimming took 5 bases from V and 10 from J, leaving 9 bases between them. This CDR3 has 12 residues. Germline CDR1 is MNHEY and CDR2 is SMNVEV (reference sequence). The CDR3: CASSPPGSPLHF. The CDR3 DNA sequence: TGTGCCAGCAGTCCCCCAGGATCACCCCTCCACTTT.

The chain has TRBV19 and TRBJ2-7, with D possibly TRBD1 on 6 matching bases. This CDR3 spans 12 amino acids. Trimming took 5 bases from V and 4 from J, leaving 9 bases between them. The germline V gene has CDR1 LNHDA and CDR2 SQIVND (reference sequence). The CDR3 is CASSSTGYEQYF. The DNA of the CDR3 is TGTGCCAGTAGTTCCACAGGGTACGAGCAGTACTTC.

This clone is a singleton in its sample. The CDR3: CAISPPGSETQYF. The CDR3 coding sequence is TGTGCCATCAGTCCGCCAGGGTCCGAGACCCAGTACTTC. This rearrangement joins TRBV10-3 to TRBJ2-5, with TRBD1 as a possible D gene (5 bases). V was shortened by 5 bases and J by 5 bases, with 12 bases between the two germline ends. Germline V gives CDR1 ENHRY, CDR2 SYGVKD. The length of the CDR3 is 13 residues.

The chain couples TRBV5-1 to TRBJ1-5; tentatively, D is TRBD1 (6 bases). The V end was cut by 3 bases, the J end by 3 bases, with 13 bases between. This CDR3 region has 15 residues. Looked up from germline, CDR1 is SGHRS and CDR2 is YFSETQ. CDR3 amino acids: CASSWDGDTNQPQHF. The CDR3 nucleotides are TGCGCCAGCAGCTGGGATGGGGACACCAATCAGCCCCAGCATTTT.

This chain's CDR3 is CAISPPYSGNTIYF. For the CDR3, the DNA is TGTGCCATCAGCCCCCCTTACTCTGGAAACACCATATATTTT. The chain joins TRBV10-3 to TRBJ1-3; D is unresolved. The germline V gene has CDR1 ENHRY and CDR2 SYGVKD. The CDR3 covers 14 residues. Trimming stripped 6 bases from V and 0 bases from J, with 9 bases between.

The chain employs TRBV9 and TRBJ2-3; 7 positions agree with TRBD1. The CDR3 covers 16 residues. V dropped 3 bases and J dropped 2; count of bases not matched to a gene: 9. Germline loops: CDR1 SGDLS, CDR2 YYNGEE. The CDR3 DNA is TGTGCCAGCAGCGCCCTGGACAGGAGTTTCACAGATACGCAGTATTTT. Translation: CASSALDRSFTDTQYF.

The chain employs TRBV5-1 and TRBJ2-3; TRBD1 matches at 9 bases. The CDR3 runs to 14 residues. Germline V gene sequence: CDR1 SGHRS, CDR2 YFSETQ. V shed 3 bases and J 5 bases; nucleotides not matched to a gene: 4. Here the CDR3 reads CASSSGTGIDTQYF. In DNA form, the CDR3 reads TGCGCCAGCAGCTCGGGGACAGGGATAGATACGCAGTATTTT.

J is TRBJ1-1 and V is TRBV25-1, with TRBD1 matching 8 bases. The CDR3 contains 13 residues. After removal of 8 bases from V and 4 bases from J, the junction contained 6 bases not matched to a gene. Germline V gene lookup returns CDR1 MGHDK and CDR2 SYGVNS. This CDR3 reads CASVTTGGTEAFF. DNA of the CDR3: TGTGCCAGCGTAACTACAGGGGGCACTGAAGCTTTCTTT.

The CDR3 loop reads CASSLGGRETQYF. CDR3 nucleotide sequence: TGTGCCAGCAGCTTGGGCGGGCGAGAGACCCAGTACTTC. The rearrangement links TRBV5-6 to TRBJ2-5; maybe TRBD2 (5 bases). Germline V gives CDR1 SGHDT, CDR2 YYEEEE. CDR3 length: 13 amino acids. The V end was cut by 0 bases, the J end by 4 bases, with 7 bases between.